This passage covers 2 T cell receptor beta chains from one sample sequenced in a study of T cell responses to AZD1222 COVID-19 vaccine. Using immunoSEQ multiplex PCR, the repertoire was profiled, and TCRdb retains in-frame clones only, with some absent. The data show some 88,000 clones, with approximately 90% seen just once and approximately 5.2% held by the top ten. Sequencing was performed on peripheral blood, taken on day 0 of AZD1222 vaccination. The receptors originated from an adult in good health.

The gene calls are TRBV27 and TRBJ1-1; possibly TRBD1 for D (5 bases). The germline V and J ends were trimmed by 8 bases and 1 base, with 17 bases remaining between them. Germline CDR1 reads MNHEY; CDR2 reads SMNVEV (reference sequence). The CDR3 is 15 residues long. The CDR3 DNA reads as TGTGCCAGCCTAAATGGGGCCGCCCCGAACACTGAAGCTTTCTTT. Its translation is CASLNGAAPNTEAFF.

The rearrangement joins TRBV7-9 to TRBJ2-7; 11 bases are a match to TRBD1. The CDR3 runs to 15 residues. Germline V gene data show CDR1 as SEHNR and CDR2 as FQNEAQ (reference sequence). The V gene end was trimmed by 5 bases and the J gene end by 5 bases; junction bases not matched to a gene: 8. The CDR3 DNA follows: TGTGCCAGCAGCCTAACCGGGACAGGGGGGAACGAGCAGTACTTC. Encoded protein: CASSLTGTGGNEQYF.